A few counts support the clone carrying this T cell receptor (beta chain). Its antigen is unknown. Sequenced material consisted of expressed TCRB transcripts (all of the isolated RNA was reverse transcribed). Data came from immunoSEQ multiplex PCR; TCRdb stores just in-frame clones and leaves some out. The data show a few hundred thousand clones, roughly 16% seen once. The V gene lost 5 bases and the J gene lost 4 bases, with 15 bases spanning the gap. The CDR3 length is 14 residues. CDR1 and CDR2 (germline): LNHDA, SQIVND (reference sequence). The sample originates from a study of beta chain features in type 1 diabetes. Study-level information: Cells sorted and examined across all samples totaled approximately 100 million. Study-level results: Significant though moderate, a shortening of TCRB CDR3s appeared in all four CD4+ subsets of Type 1 diabetes patients. Although PCR might favor shorter templates, it would do so equally in patients and controls. Cells with high TCR expression could be over-represented when cDNA is sequenced.

Material: naive CD4+ T cells from blood. The receptor was isolated from a woman aged 18-29 years in good health. The chain employs TRBV19 and TRBJ2-7, with TRBD2 as a possible D gene (6 bases). DNA of the CDR3: TGTGCCAGTAGTTCGGGGACCGGGGGTTACGAGCAGTACTTC. Amino acids: CASSSGTGGYEQYF.